The rows below give T cell receptor beta chains drawn from one sample of a study of cytomegalovirus exposure and HLA in healthy donors. Here immunoSEQ multiplex PCR was the method, and the copy in TCRdb shows in-frame clones only, minus some. There are more than 110,000 clones in the sample; about 82% occur only once, and about 2.2% lies in the top ten. The sequenced sample was PBMCs. These receptors were taken from a man under 40 in good health and CMV-seronegative. Each CDR3 is given with its conserved first and last residue. Each record gives: clone size, V gene, D gene, J gene, CDR3 DNA, CDR3 protein. The D gene is left open where the match is weak. Clone size is not always given. Where it is, it says once, few, many or a class for expanded clones.

>NA|TRBV6-1|NA|TRBJ1-5
TGTGCCAGCTCGGACAACAATCAGCCCCAGCATTTT
CASSDNNQPQHF
>medium-sized|TRBV10-3|NA|TRBJ1-6
TGTGCCATCAGTGACCCTAGTGGGGGCCTTTCACCCCTCCACTTT
CAISDPSGGLSPLHF
>NA|TRBV6-6|NA|TRBJ2-2
TGTGCCAGCAGTTCCCCCGGCAGGGGTACCGGGGAGCTGTTTTTT
CASSSPGRGTGELFF
>NA|TRBV28|TRBD1|TRBJ1-2
TGTGCCAGCAGTTCCGGACAGGGGAACTATGGCTACACCTTC
CASSSGQGNYGYTF
>few|TRBV2|TRBD1|TRBJ1-4
TGTGCCAGCAACGATAATGACAGGGTAGGGGAAAAACTGTTTTTT
CASNDNDRVGEKLFF
>NA|TRBV10-3|NA|TRBJ2-5
TGTGCCATCGGGGAAGGACTGCGCGAGACCCAGTACTTC
CAIGEGLRETQYF
>NA|TRBV7-9|TRBD2|TRBJ2-7
TGTGCCAGCAGCCACCAGCGGGACTTCTACGAGCAGTACTTC
CASSHQRDFYEQYF
>NA|TRBV11-2|TRBD2|TRBJ2-7
TGTGCCAGCAGCGGGGGGGGCAGCGGGAGGGCCTGGGAGCAGTACTTC
CASSGGGSGRAWEQYF
>NA|TRBV5-4|NA|TRBJ2-6
TGTGCCAGCAGGCCGAGGGTAGGGCCACCCTCTGGGGCCAACGTCCTGACTTTC
CASRPRVGPPSGANVLTF
>NA|TRBV7-8|NA|TRBJ1-3
TGTGCCAGTGCGAGGGCTCAACACTCTGGAAACACCATATATTTT
CASARAQHSGNTIYF
>NA|TRBV5-1|TRBD1|TRBJ2-1
TGCGCCAGCAGCTGGGGGGACAGGAGCGCCAATGAGCAGTTCTTC
CASSWGDRSANEQFF
>NA|TRBV2|NA|TRBJ2-7
TGTGCCAGTCTAAGAGGCCAGTACGAGCAGTACTTC
CASLRGQYEQYF
>NA|TRBV2|NA|TRBJ1-2
TGTGCCAGCAGTGAAGTTTCGGTTTACTATGGCTACACCTTC
CASSEVSVYYGYTF
>NA|TRBV5-1|TRBD2|TRBJ2-1
TGCGCCAGCAGCCCCGTAGCGGGAGTTATCAATGAGCAGTTCTTC
CASSPVAGVINEQFF
>NA|TRBV30|NA|TRBJ2-7
TGTGCCTGGAGTCCGTTCGGGGCCGTCGGGGGCGAGCAGTACTTC
CAWSPFGAVGGEQYF
>NA|TRBV5-1|TRBD1|TRBJ1-2
TGCGCCAGCAGCTGGCCGGGACAGGGGGCTTGGGGCTACACCTTC
CASSWPGQGAWGYTF
>NA|TRBV4-1|TRBD2|TRBJ2-5
TGCGCCAGCAGCCAAGGGACTAGCGGTCAAGAGACCCAGTACTTC
CASSQGTSGQETQYF
>NA|TRBV6-5|TRBD2|TRBJ2-3
TGTGCCAGCAGTTACACACTAGCGGGGGCGACAGATACGCAGTATTTT
CASSYTLAGATDTQYF
>NA|TRBV2|TRBD2|TRBJ2-2
TGTGCCAGCAGTGAAGTCTCGCTACTAGCGGGAAACACCGGGGAGCTGTTTTTT
CASSEVSLLAGNTGELFF
>NA|TRBV25-1|TRBD2|TRBJ2-7
TGTGCCAGCAGTTCCCGGACTAGCGGAGCTTCCTACGAGCAGTACTTC
CASSSRTSGASYEQYF
>NA|TRBV7-9|NA|TRBJ1-6
TGTGCCAGCAGCTTAGCCCTCCAGGCAAGCTCCTATAATTCACCCCTCCACTTT
CASSLALQASSYNSPLHF
>few|TRBV5-4|NA|TRBJ2-5
TGTGCCAGCAGCCGCGGGACTTACCAAGAGACCCAGTACTTC
CASSRGTYQETQYF
>NA|TRBV13|NA|TRBJ2-1
TGTGCCAGCAGCTTAACAGGCAGTGAGCAGTTCTTC
CASSLTGSEQFF
>NA|TRBV7-8|TRBD2|TRBJ2-3
TGTGCCAGCAGTTTAGCGGGGGCCTCCACAGATACGCAGTATTTT
CASSLAGASTDTQYF
>NA|TRBV15|NA|TRBJ1-5
TGTGCCACCAGCAGTGTTTATAGCAATCAGCCCCAGCATTTT
CATSSVYSNQPQHF
>NA|TRBV19|NA|TRBJ1-1
TGTGCCAGTACCGCCACTAGTAGAGCTGAAGCTTTCTTT
CASTATSRAEAFF
>NA|TRBV7-8|NA|TRBJ2-5
TGTGCCAGCAGACAATCGCGCGCCGCGGAGCGGAACCAAGAGACCCAGTACTTC
CASRQSRAAERNQETQYF
>NA|TRBV9|TRBD2|TRBJ2-1
TGTGCCAGCAGCTCGGGACTAGCGGGAGGCCCTGACTCCTACAATGAGCAGTTCTTC
CASSSGLAGGPDSYNEQFF
>NA|TRBV30|NA|TRBJ1-2
TGTGCCTGGATCTCGCTGGGGGGGGTCCATGGCTACACCTTC
CAWISLGGVHGYTF
>once|TRBV5-1|NA|TRBJ1-2
TGCGCCAGCAGCTACGGGTCGGGGGAGGGAGGCTACACCTTC
CASSYGSGEGGYTF
>NA|TRBV18|NA|TRBJ1-1
TGTGCCAGCTCACCCCTCGCCGGTCGGGTTGAGGACACTGAAGCTTTCTTT
CASSPLAGRVEDTEAFF
>NA|TRBV18|TRBD2|TRBJ2-1
TGTGCCAGCTCACCAGGACTAGGTGACAATGAGCAGTTCTTC
CASSPGLGDNEQFF
>NA|TRBV19|NA|TRBJ1-1
TGTGCCAGTAGTATCCCCGGCTGGGAGCACACTGAAGCTTTCTTT
CASSIPGWEHTEAFF
>once|TRBV5-4|NA|TRBJ1-1
TGTGCCAGCAGGTTAGGGGACACTGAAGCTTTCTTT
CASRLGDTEAFF
>NA|TRBV5-5|NA|TRBJ2-3
TGTGCCAGCAGCCAACTAGTGGTCACAGATACGCAGTATTTT
CASSQLVVTDTQYF
>NA|TRBV29-1|TRBD1|TRBJ2-7
TGCAGCGTTGTATTTGGGACAGTCTTCTACGAGCAGTACTTC
CSVVFGTVFYEQYF
>NA|TRBV6-1|TRBD1|TRBJ1-5
TGTGCCAGCAGTGGGCTTCTACAAGGGACAGGGGATAATCAGCCCCAGCATTTT
CASSGLLQGTGDNQPQHF
>NA|TRBV4-1|NA|TRBJ2-5
TGCGCCAGCAGCCAGGTTAGCGCCCCCCAAGAGACCCAGTACTTC
CASSQVSAPQETQYF
>NA|TRBV10-3|TRBD1|TRBJ1-2
TGTGCCATCAGTGAGCAGACAGGGGAAGCGCATGGCTACACCTTC
CAISEQTGEAHGYTF
>NA|TRBV19|TRBD1|TRBJ1-5
TGTGCCAGTAGTCCACTGGACAGGGTAGGTCAGCCCCAGCATTTT
CASSPLDRVGQPQHF
>NA|TRBV7-9|NA|TRBJ1-1
TGTGCCAGCACCTGGGGGGGCAAGGGCACTGAAGCTTTCTTT
CASTWGGKGTEAFF
>NA|TRBV10-1|NA|TRBJ2-3
TGCGCCAGCAGTGACGTCTCAGGATCACCAGATACGCAGTATTTT
CASSDVSGSPDTQYF
>NA|TRBV5-4|TRBD2|TRBJ2-1
TGTGCCAGCAGCGTTGCGGGAGGGCAAAATGAGCAGTTCTTC
CASSVAGGQNEQFF
>NA|TRBV6-5|TRBD2|TRBJ2-7
TGTGCCAGCGCTCAACTCGGCGGGAGTGGCGAGCAGTACTTC
CASAQLGGSGEQYF
>NA|TRBV4-1|NA|TRBJ2-7
TGCGCCAGCAGCCAGACATTAGACAGGTTTATATCCTACGAGCAGTACTTC
CASSQTLDRFISYEQYF
>few|TRBV25-1|NA|TRBJ2-7
TGTGCCAGCAGTGAATTGGCAGGCTCCGTACGCGAGCAGTACTTC
CASSELAGSVREQYF
>once|TRBV27|TRBD2|TRBJ2-2
TGTGCCAGCAGTCGACCGCGGGGGGGAGGGAGCACCGGGGAGCTGTTTTTT
CASSRPRGGGSTGELFF
>NA|TRBV7-9|TRBD2|TRBJ2-3
TGTGCCAGCAGGTCTAGCGGGGGGGCAAGAGATACGCAGTATTTT
CASRSSGGARDTQYF
>few|TRBV29-1|NA|TRBJ1-1
TGCAGCGTTGAATCCGGTCTTGAAGCTTTCTTT
CSVESGLEAFF
>once|TRBV30|TRBD2|TRBJ2-1
TGTGCCTGGAGTGTAGGGCTAGCGGGGCACAATGAGCAGTTCTTC
CAWSVGLAGHNEQFF
>NA|TRBV5-1|NA|TRBJ2-7
TGCGCCAGCAGCCCTATAGGGGCCTACGAGCAGTACTTC
CASSPIGAYEQYF
>NA|TRBV6-9|TRBD2|TRBJ2-3
TGTGCCCTTGTTTTGGGGAGCGGGGGGTTCACAGATACGCAGTATTTT
CALVLGSGGFTDTQYF
>NA|TRBV5-1|TRBD1|TRBJ2-1
TGCGCCAGCAGTCTACAGGGGGCAATAGGCAATGAGCAGTTCTTC
CASSLQGAIGNEQFF
>NA|TRBV10-3|TRBD1|TRBJ2-7
TGTGCCATCAGCCGGGACAGGGTCTACGAGCAGTACTTC
CAISRDRVYEQYF
>few|TRBV7-9|TRBD1|TRBJ1-1
TGTGCCAGCAGCGGGTTTTGGACAGGCCATGAAGCTTTCTTT
CASSGFWTGHEAFF
>NA|TRBV19|TRBD2|TRBJ2-1
TGTGCCAGTAGTATTTCTAGCGGGGGTTACAATGAGCAGTTCTTC
CASSISSGGYNEQFF
>NA|TRBV4-1|NA|TRBJ2-1
TGCGCCAGCAGCCAAGTCGCAGTGCCGGTCAGCCGGGGCAATGAGCAGTTCTTC
CASSQVAVPVSRGNEQFF
>NA|TRBV28|NA|TRBJ2-1
TGTGCCACCGTGGGGGGATCGACCTACAATGAGCAGTTCTTC
CATVGGSTYNEQFF
>few|TRBV6-5|NA|TRBJ2-7
TGTGCCAGCAGTTACTCGTCCAGCGGGTTGAACGAGCAGTACTTC
CASSYSSSGLNEQYF
>NA|TRBV7-2|NA|TRBJ1-5
TGTGCCAGCAGCTTAGACACCAACAATCAGCCCCAGCATTTT
CASSLDTNNQPQHF